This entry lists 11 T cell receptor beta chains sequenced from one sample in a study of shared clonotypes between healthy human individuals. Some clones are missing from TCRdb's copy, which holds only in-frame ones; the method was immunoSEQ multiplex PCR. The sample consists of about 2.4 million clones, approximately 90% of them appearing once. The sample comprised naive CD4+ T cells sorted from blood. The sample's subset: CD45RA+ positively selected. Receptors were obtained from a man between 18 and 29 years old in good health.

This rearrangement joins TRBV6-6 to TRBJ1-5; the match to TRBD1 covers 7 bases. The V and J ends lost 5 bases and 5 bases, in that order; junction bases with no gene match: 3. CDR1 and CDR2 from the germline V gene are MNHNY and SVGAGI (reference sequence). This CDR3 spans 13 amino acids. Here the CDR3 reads CASSIQGHQPQHF. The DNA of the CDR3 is TGTGCCAGCAGTATACAGGGGCATCAGCCCCAGCATTTT.

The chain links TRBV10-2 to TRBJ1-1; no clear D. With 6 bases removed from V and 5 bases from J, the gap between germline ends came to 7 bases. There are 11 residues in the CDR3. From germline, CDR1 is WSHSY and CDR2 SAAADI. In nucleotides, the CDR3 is TGCGCCAGCAGGCAGAAAACTGAAGCTTTCTTT. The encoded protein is CASRQKTEAFF.

The CDR3 is CASSQEGPGRAGANVLTF. The CDR3 nucleotides read TGCGCCAGCAGCCAAGAGGGGCCAGGACGGGCTGGGGCCAACGTCCTGACTTTC. This chain links TRBV4-1 with TRBJ2-6; maybe TRBD1 (5 bases). The CDR3 extends over 18 amino acids. Germline-derived CDR1 and CDR2 are MGHRA and YSYEKL. V was cut by 0 bases and J by 2 bases, with 14 bases left in between.

CDR3 nucleotides: TGTGCCAGCAGTACAGGGGAATGGAGCTCTGGGGCCAACGTCCTGACTTTC. Protein sequence: CASSTGEWSSGANVLTF. The J gene is TRBJ2-6, the V gene TRBV2; 7 bases agree with TRBD1. Germline V gene data show CDR1 as SNHLY and CDR2 as FYNNEI. J gave up 0 bases and V 5 bases, and 7 bases lay outside the gene matches. There are 17 residues in the CDR3.

CDR3 sequence reads: CASSSPLGRGAWGYTF. Here the CDR3 DNA reads TGTGCCAGCAGCTCCCCCCTTGGCAGGGGCGCTTGGGGCTACACCTTC. The chain has TRBV28 and TRBJ1-2; tentative D call: TRBD1 (6 bases). This CDR3 region has 16 residues. The V end was cut by 6 bases, the J end by 8 bases, with 25 bases between. Germline V gives CDR1 MDHEN, CDR2 SYDVKM.

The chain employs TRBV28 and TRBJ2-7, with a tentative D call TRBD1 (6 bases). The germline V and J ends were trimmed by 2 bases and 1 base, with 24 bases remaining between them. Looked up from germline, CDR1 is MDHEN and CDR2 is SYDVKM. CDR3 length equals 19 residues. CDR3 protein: CASSLTVSWTAPISYEQYF. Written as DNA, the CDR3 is TGTGCCAGCAGTTTAACCGTATCCTGGACAGCCCCTATTTCCTACGAGCAGTACTTC.

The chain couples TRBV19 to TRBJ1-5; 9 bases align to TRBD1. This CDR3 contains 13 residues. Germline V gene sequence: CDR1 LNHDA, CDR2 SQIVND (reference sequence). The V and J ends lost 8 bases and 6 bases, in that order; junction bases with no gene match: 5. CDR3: CASRQGGVQPQHF. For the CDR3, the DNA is TGTGCCAGTCGACAGGGGGGAGTTCAGCCCCAGCATTTT.

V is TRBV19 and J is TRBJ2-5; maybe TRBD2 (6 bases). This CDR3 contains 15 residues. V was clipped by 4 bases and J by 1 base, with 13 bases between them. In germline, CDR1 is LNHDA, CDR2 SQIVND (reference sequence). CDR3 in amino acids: CASSRGGDLQETQYF. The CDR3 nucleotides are TGTGCCAGTAGTAGGGGCGGGGACCTCCAAGAGACCCAGTACTTC.

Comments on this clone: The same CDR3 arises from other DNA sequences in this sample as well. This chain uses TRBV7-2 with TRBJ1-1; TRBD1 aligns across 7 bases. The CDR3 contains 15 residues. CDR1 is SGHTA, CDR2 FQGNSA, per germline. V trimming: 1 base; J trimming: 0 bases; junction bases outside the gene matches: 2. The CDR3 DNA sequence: TGTGCCAGCAGCTTAGGGGGGACAGTGAACACTGAAGCTTTCTTT. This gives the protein CASSLGGTVNTEAFF.

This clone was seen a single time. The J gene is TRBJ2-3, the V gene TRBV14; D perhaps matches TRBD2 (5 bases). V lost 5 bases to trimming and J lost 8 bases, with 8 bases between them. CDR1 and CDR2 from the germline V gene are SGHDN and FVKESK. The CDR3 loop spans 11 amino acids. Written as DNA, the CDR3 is TGTGCCAGCAGCGGAAGCGGTACGCAGTATTTT. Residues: CASSGSGTQYF.

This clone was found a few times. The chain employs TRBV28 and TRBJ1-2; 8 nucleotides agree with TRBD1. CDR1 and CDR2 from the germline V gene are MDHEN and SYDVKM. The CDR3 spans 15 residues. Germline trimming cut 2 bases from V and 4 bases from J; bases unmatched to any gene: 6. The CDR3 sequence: CASSLGRGQFYGYTF. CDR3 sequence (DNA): TGTGCCAGCAGTTTAGGCAGGGGGCAATTCTATGGCTACACCTTC.